This is a list of T cell receptor beta chains from one sample in a study of CD8 T cells in Susac syndrome. Each CDR3 protein gets one entry after TCRdb re-called the immunoSEQ multiplex PCR reads with MiXCR. The table shows under 200,000 distinct CDR3 sequences, with 91% occurring only once. Sequencing used CD4+ T cells from PBMCs. All receptors come from a human donor with Susac syndrome. CDR3s include the opening cysteine and the closing phenylalanine or tryptophan. Each record gives: D gene, V gene, clone size, J gene, CDR3 DNA, CDR3 protein. The D gene is left open where the match is weak. Expanded clones are given a class, and other clones once, few, many or no size at all.

d_gene: -; v_gene: TRBV9; abundance: -; j_gene: TRBJ2-5; CDR3nt: TGTGCCAGCAGCGTAGGGATGGGCGGGGAGACCCAGTACTTC; CDR3aa: CASSVGMGGETQYF
d_gene: -; v_gene: TRBV28; abundance: -; j_gene: TRBJ2-5; CDR3nt: TGTGCCAGCAGTTTAGCAGCGGAGGTAGAAGAGACCCAGTACTTC; CDR3aa: CASSLAAEVEETQYF
d_gene: TRBD1; v_gene: TRBV12-3/TRBV12-4; abundance: -; j_gene: TRBJ1-5; CDR3nt: TGTGCCAGCAGAGGACAGGTCAATCAGCCCCAGCATTTT; CDR3aa: CASRGQVNQPQHF
d_gene: TRBD1; v_gene: TRBV19; abundance: -; j_gene: TRBJ1-5; CDR3nt: TGTGCCAGTACCTCAACCGGGACAGGGGGCAATCAGCCCCAGCATTTT; CDR3aa: CASTSTGTGGNQPQHF
d_gene: -; v_gene: TRBV21-1; abundance: -; j_gene: TRBJ2-5; CDR3nt: TGTGCCAGCAGCATTTCCGGGACTAGACAGTACCAAGAGACCCAGTACTTC; CDR3aa: CASSISGTRQYQETQYF
d_gene: -; v_gene: TRBV19; abundance: once; j_gene: TRBJ2-2; CDR3nt: TGTGCCAGTAGCCAAGTAGGGATAGGCACCGGGGAGCTGTTTTTT; CDR3aa: CASSQVGIGTGELFF
d_gene: -; v_gene: TRBV5-4; abundance: -; j_gene: TRBJ1-1; CDR3nt: TGTGCCAGCAGCCAGATGGACAGCTTGAACACTGAAGCTTTCTTT; CDR3aa: CASSQMDSLNTEAFF
d_gene: -; v_gene: TRBV6-5; abundance: -; j_gene: TRBJ1-3; CDR3nt: TGTGCCAGCAGCCGACAGGTTAACTCTGGAAACACCATATATTTT; CDR3aa: CASSRQVNSGNTIYF
d_gene: -; v_gene: TRBV4-1; abundance: -; j_gene: TRBJ2-6; CDR3nt: TGCGCCAGCAGCCCAAGTAAATCCCCAACAAGGCATCCTGGGACCAACGTCCTGACTTTC; CDR3aa: CASSPSKSPTRHPGTNVLTF
d_gene: TRBD1; v_gene: TRBV9; abundance: -; j_gene: TRBJ2-6; CDR3nt: TGTGCCAGCAGCGGAAGACAGGGGGCTTATGGGGCCAACGTCCTGACTTTC; CDR3aa: CASSGRQGAYGANVLTF
d_gene: TRBD2; v_gene: TRBV9; abundance: -; j_gene: TRBJ2-1; CDR3nt: TGTGCCAGCAGCGCTAGACTAGCGGGGGGTCGGAATGAGCAGTTCTTC; CDR3aa: CASSARLAGGRNEQFF
d_gene: -; v_gene: TRBV29-1; abundance: -; j_gene: TRBJ1-2; CDR3nt: TGCAGCGTTGATTTGGAGGCTTATGGCTACACCTTC; CDR3aa: CSVDLEAYGYTF
d_gene: TRBD2; v_gene: TRBV7-9; abundance: few; j_gene: TRBJ2-1; CDR3nt: TGTGCCAGCAGCTTAGGCCTAGCGGGGACCTACAATGAGCAGTTCTTC; CDR3aa: CASSLGLAGTYNEQFF
d_gene: TRBD1; v_gene: TRBV3-1; abundance: -; j_gene: TRBJ2-7; CDR3nt: TGTGCCAGCAGCCAAGGGGGGACAGGGAGGCTCAACGAGCAGTACTTC; CDR3aa: CASSQGGTGRLNEQYF
d_gene: TRBD2; v_gene: TRBV30; abundance: -; j_gene: TRBJ2-5; CDR3nt: TGTGCCTGGAGTGTACTGAGGACTAGCGGGGGGGCCAGGGAGACCCAGTACTTC; CDR3aa: CAWSVLRTSGGARETQYF
d_gene: -; v_gene: TRBV30; abundance: -; j_gene: TRBJ2-2; CDR3nt: TGTGCCTGGAGAAGCATTGCGGTCACCGGGGAGCTGTTTTTT; CDR3aa: CAWRSIAVTGELFF
d_gene: -; v_gene: TRBV11-2; abundance: -; j_gene: TRBJ2-1; CDR3nt: TGTGCCAGCAGCTCGCGGACAAGACTTAACAATGAGCAGTTCTTC; CDR3aa: CASSSRTRLNNEQFF
d_gene: -; v_gene: TRBV28; abundance: -; j_gene: TRBJ2-3; CDR3nt: TGTGCCAGCAGCCCCGGGTGGCGGACGCAGTATTTT; CDR3aa: CASSPGWRTQYF
d_gene: -; v_gene: TRBV20-1; abundance: -; j_gene: TRBJ2-1; CDR3nt: TGCAGTGCTACAAGTACCCTGGGGACGGCTACAATCCGCGAGCAGTTCTTC; CDR3aa: CSATSTLGTATIREQFF
d_gene: -; v_gene: TRBV19; abundance: few; j_gene: TRBJ1-1; CDR3nt: TGTGCCAGTAGCCCACTCGGGACGGAGAACACTGAAGCTTTCTTT; CDR3aa: CASSPLGTENTEAFF
d_gene: -; v_gene: TRBV9; abundance: -; j_gene: TRBJ1-2; CDR3nt: TGTGCCAGCAGCGTAGCCCCCGCAGGGACCTATGGCTACACCTTC; CDR3aa: CASSVAPAGTYGYTF
d_gene: -; v_gene: TRBV7-3; abundance: -; j_gene: TRBJ2-3; CDR3nt: TGTGCCAGCAGCTTGGGGAAGGGCACAGATACGCAGTATTTT; CDR3aa: CASSLGKGTDTQYF
d_gene: -; v_gene: TRBV5-1; abundance: -; j_gene: TRBJ2-3; CDR3nt: TGCGCCAGCAGCCGGAATACAGGGAGTACTGCGGCAGATACGCAGTATTTT; CDR3aa: CASSRNTGSTAADTQYF
d_gene: -; v_gene: TRBV14; abundance: -; j_gene: TRBJ2-1; CDR3nt: TGTGCCAGCAGCCGAGCGGATGAGCAGTTCTTC; CDR3aa: CASSRADEQFF
d_gene: -; v_gene: TRBV5-4; abundance: -; j_gene: TRBJ1-2; CDR3nt: TGTGCCAGCAGCAGAAGGGAGACTAACTATGGCTACACCTTC; CDR3aa: CASSRRETNYGYTF
d_gene: -; v_gene: TRBV28; abundance: few; j_gene: TRBJ1-2; CDR3nt: TGTGCCAGCAGTTTGGACAGCTATGGCTACACCTTC; CDR3aa: CASSLDSYGYTF
d_gene: -; v_gene: TRBV7-7; abundance: -; j_gene: TRBJ2-5; CDR3nt: TGTGCTAGCAACTCAGACTTATCTCGTGACGAGACCCAGTACTTC; CDR3aa: CASNSDLSRDETQYF
d_gene: -; v_gene: TRBV20-1; abundance: -; j_gene: TRBJ2-7; CDR3nt: TGCAGTGCTTCCGGGCGGGAGCAGTACTTC; CDR3aa: CSASGREQYF
d_gene: -; v_gene: TRBV12-3/TRBV12-4; abundance: -; j_gene: TRBJ1-5; CDR3nt: TGTGCCACTTCCCTAGGATCAGACAGGACTAATCAGCCCCAGCATTTT; CDR3aa: CATSLGSDRTNQPQHF
d_gene: TRBD1; v_gene: TRBV20-1; abundance: -; j_gene: TRBJ2-7; CDR3nt: TGCAGTGCTAGAGCCCGGCAGGGGGTCTCCTACGAGCAGTACTTC; CDR3aa: CSARARQGVSYEQYF
d_gene: -; v_gene: TRBV5-4; abundance: -; j_gene: TRBJ2-7; CDR3nt: TGTGCCAGCAGCTTCCCAGGGACCTACGAGCAGTACTTC; CDR3aa: CASSFPGTYEQYF
d_gene: TRBD1; v_gene: TRBV5-6; abundance: -; j_gene: TRBJ2-7; CDR3nt: TGTGCCAGCAGCCTTGGGGACAGCCTCGGGACCTACGAGCAGTACTTC; CDR3aa: CASSLGDSLGTYEQYF
d_gene: TRBD1; v_gene: TRBV11-2; abundance: -; j_gene: TRBJ1-1; CDR3nt: TGTGCCAGCAGCGGGGGACAGTGGAACACTGAAGCTTTCTTT; CDR3aa: CASSGGQWNTEAFF
d_gene: TRBD1; v_gene: TRBV18; abundance: -; j_gene: TRBJ2-5; CDR3nt: TGTGCCAGCTCACCAAGACAGGGAATGGAGACCCAGTACTTC; CDR3aa: CASSPRQGMETQYF
d_gene: TRBD1; v_gene: TRBV27; abundance: once; j_gene: TRBJ2-7; CDR3nt: TGTGCCAGCAGTCCATCCTCGGGACAGGGATCCTACGAGCAGTACTTC; CDR3aa: CASSPSSGQGSYEQYF
d_gene: -; v_gene: TRBV5-1; abundance: -; j_gene: TRBJ2-5; CDR3nt: TGCGCCAGCAGCCCCCGGGTGGGAGAGACCCAGTACTTC; CDR3aa: CASSPRVGETQYF
d_gene: TRBD2; v_gene: TRBV15; abundance: -; j_gene: TRBJ2-3; CDR3nt: TGTGCCACCAGCAGAGCTAAGCGGGGGGGCGGAGATACGCAGTATTTT; CDR3aa: CATSRAKRGGGDTQYF
d_gene: -; v_gene: TRBV6-2/TRBV6-3; abundance: -; j_gene: TRBJ2-1; CDR3nt: TGTGCCAGCAGTTACCAACTTGCAGGGTCCCAATTCTTC; CDR3aa: CASSYQLAGSQFF
d_gene: -; v_gene: TRBV5-6; abundance: -; j_gene: TRBJ1-3; CDR3nt: TGTGCCAGCAGCTTGGGATACCTAAGCTCTGGAAACACCAAATATTTT; CDR3aa: CASSLGYLSSGNTKYF
d_gene: -; v_gene: TRBV20-1; abundance: -; j_gene: TRBJ2-5; CDR3nt: TGCAGTGCACCGGGACCGCTCCAAGAGACCCAGTACTTC; CDR3aa: CSAPGPLQETQYF
d_gene: -; v_gene: TRBV2; abundance: -; j_gene: TRBJ1-5; CDR3nt: TGTGCCAGCAGTCCGAGCAATCAGCCCCAGCATTTT; CDR3aa: CASSPSNQPQHF
d_gene: -; v_gene: TRBV5-1; abundance: -; j_gene: TRBJ2-5; CDR3nt: TGCGCCAGCAGGGCCGGGACGTCACTATACGTTGAAGAGACCCAGTACTTC; CDR3aa: CASRAGTSLYVEETQYF
d_gene: -; v_gene: TRBV11-2; abundance: once; j_gene: TRBJ1-2; CDR3nt: TGTGCCAGCAGCTTAGTCCGTCGTAACTATGGCTACACCTTC; CDR3aa: CASSLVRRNYGYTF
d_gene: -; v_gene: TRBV5-1; abundance: -; j_gene: TRBJ2-7; CDR3nt: TGCGCCAGCAGCTTCAGGGGCCACGAGCAGTACTTC; CDR3aa: CASSFRGHEQYF
d_gene: -; v_gene: TRBV3-1; abundance: -; j_gene: TRBJ1-4; CDR3nt: TGTGCCAGCAGCCCAGCGAGTTTAAAACTGTTTTTT; CDR3aa: CASSPASLKLFF
d_gene: -; v_gene: TRBV7-2; abundance: -; j_gene: TRBJ2-2; CDR3nt: TGTGCCAGCAGCTTATCGGGAGTTGGGAACACCGGGGAGCTGTTTTTT; CDR3aa: CASSLSGVGNTGELFF
d_gene: -; v_gene: TRBV20-1; abundance: once; j_gene: TRBJ2-7; CDR3nt: TGCAGTGCCACCCAGTCGGGGAGCTCCTACGAGCAGTACTTC; CDR3aa: CSATQSGSSYEQYF
d_gene: -; v_gene: TRBV20-1; abundance: -; j_gene: TRBJ1-5; CDR3nt: TGCAGTGCTATAATCAGGGTTTCTCAGCCCCAGCATTTT; CDR3aa: CSAIIRVSQPQHF
d_gene: TRBD1; v_gene: TRBV18; abundance: -; j_gene: TRBJ2-7; CDR3nt: TGTGCCAGCTCACGGCGGGACAGGGGTGACGAGCAGTACTTC; CDR3aa: CASSRRDRGDEQYF
d_gene: -; v_gene: TRBV5-6; abundance: -; j_gene: TRBJ2-1; CDR3nt: TGTGCCAGCAGCTTGCGGGGGCTCCAGCATGAGCAGTTCTTC; CDR3aa: CASSLRGLQHEQFF
d_gene: TRBD1; v_gene: TRBV5-1; abundance: -; j_gene: TRBJ2-2; CDR3nt: TGCGCCAGCAGCGGGGACAGGGGCGTCACCGGGGAGCTGTTTTTT; CDR3aa: CASSGDRGVTGELFF
d_gene: -; v_gene: TRBV12-3/TRBV12-4; abundance: -; j_gene: TRBJ1-1; CDR3nt: TGTGCCAGCAGTTCGTCAGGGGTTACTGAAGCTTTCTTT; CDR3aa: CASSSSGVTEAFF
d_gene: -; v_gene: TRBV3-1; abundance: few; j_gene: TRBJ2-3; CDR3nt: TGTGCCAGCCGACGGTCGGATACGCAGTATTTT; CDR3aa: CASRRSDTQYF
d_gene: -; v_gene: TRBV3-1; abundance: -; j_gene: TRBJ2-2; CDR3nt: TGTGCCAGCAGCCAAGTTGGATGGGAGCTGTTTTTT; CDR3aa: CASSQVGWELFF
d_gene: TRBD2; v_gene: TRBV5-5; abundance: -; j_gene: TRBJ2-5; CDR3nt: TGTGCCAGCAGCTCGGGGACTAGCGGGGACCAAGAGACCCAGTACTTC; CDR3aa: CASSSGTSGDQETQYF
d_gene: TRBD1; v_gene: TRBV12-3/TRBV12-4; abundance: -; j_gene: TRBJ2-2; CDR3nt: TGTGCCAGCAGTTTAGGGGACCCAGGGGGCGGGGAGCTGTTTTTT; CDR3aa: CASSLGDPGGGELFF
d_gene: -; v_gene: TRBV20-1; abundance: -; j_gene: TRBJ2-1; CDR3nt: TGCAGTGCTAGAGACAGGGCCAATGAGCAGTTCTTC; CDR3aa: CSARDRANEQFF
d_gene: -; v_gene: TRBV15; abundance: once; j_gene: TRBJ2-5; CDR3nt: TGTGCCACCAGCAGAGACCCGTATACAGGGATCCAAGAGACCCAGTACTTC; CDR3aa: CATSRDPYTGIQETQYF
d_gene: TRBD1; v_gene: TRBV29-1; abundance: -; j_gene: TRBJ1-5; CDR3nt: TGCAGCGCCTTGACAGGGTCGGGCAATCAGCCCCAGCATTTT; CDR3aa: CSALTGSGNQPQHF